This T cell receptor beta chain was retrieved from a study of cytomegalovirus exposure and HLA in healthy donors (dated by TCRdb to between 2016 and 2019). Looking at the study overall: An earlier analysis of approximately 590 of the donors reported more than 250 Gb of sequence data and 117 million unique TCR beta sequences from about 200 million T cells. An early release that covered roughly 600 HLA-typed donors contained about 300 gigabases of sequencing data and tens of millions of unique TCR sequences. Of the roughly 410 genotyped donors, 65% to 90% were placed in the genetic ancestry cluster associated with self-reported Caucasian donors. The study aimed to test whether cataloging public T cell receptors could reveal signatures of past pathogen exposure. The study used immunosequencing to profile the T cell repertoires of approximately 690 subjects and linked those repertoires to cytomegalovirus serostatus. Along with the approximately 650-subject first cohort, a separate validation cohort of 120 different subjects was used. The study combined high-throughput TCR immunosequencing, statistical association of individual TCRs with disease status, and machine learning to predict cytomegalovirus infection status. To study patterns of TCR occurrence, a later analysis re-analyzed previously published TCR beta repertoires from around 700 donors and added high-resolution HLA genotyping. In the later analysis, no new phenotypic data were used to find candidate immune exposures; instead, reliance was placed on TCR beta sequences and their occurrence across donors. An earlier analysis of approximately 640 of the donors applied high-throughput TCR beta sequencing to assess whether each TCR beta V gene segment acted as functional or pseudogenic. Donor age, sex, ethnicity and CMV serostatus were collected together with the repertoire data. A later genetic analysis used genome-wide SNP genotypes for about three fifths of the 666 donors, treating that subset as a discovery cohort. All discovery cohort repertoires had been generated on a single sequencing platform. HLA typing covered class I and class II loci at four-digit resolution. The number of donors typed differed by locus, with about 629-640 for A, B, C, DRB1 and DQB1, around 520 for DQA1, nearly 610 for DPA1, and approximately 470 for DPB1. About 5 DR-DQ haplotypes were handled as single units for association and clustering, since linkage in the cohort was strong. Across about 370 genotyped donors of the cohort, an average of roughly 250,000 unique TCR beta nucleotide sequences per donor were sequenced, and 15% to 20% of those sequences were non-productive.

To note about this clone: Its antigen specificity is not known. Nothing much larger sits one base from this clone, and base qualities are not available.

Library prep was done by the immunoSEQ multiplex PCR assay. A mixture of 60 forward primers for TCR Vbeta segments and 13 reverse primers for TCR Jbeta segments was used in the multiplex PCR. Amplification of the CDR3 region of rearranged TCR beta genes was performed with a multiplex PCR assay on genomic DNA. The Illumina HiSeq System was used to sequence the amplified TCR beta libraries as 87-base-pair reads. The study's own analysis went as follows. Across the 500 to 850 repertoires, a later analysis counted 80 million or so unique TCR beta chains, roughly 11 million of which were shared by at least two donors. To remove PCR and sequencing errors, raw reads were error-corrected and collapsed into unique sequences using a nearest-neighbor algorithm that merged closely related sequences. V, D and J gene segments were assigned by aligning CDR3 sequences to IMGT reference sequences. For a sequence to be retained, a match of at least six nucleotides to both a V gene segment and a J gene segment was required. A rearrangement was called productive if the CDR3 had no stop codons and remained in frame with V and J, and every other rearrangement was called non-productive. Following IMGT convention, CDR3 was defined as the stretch from the second conserved V-encoded cysteine up to the conserved J-encoded phenylalanine. Sequences without an unambiguous match to a single V gene segment were excluded from the earlier analysis of approximately 600 of the donors. In an earlier analysis of several hundred of the donors, a V segment was called functional when productive rearrangements were above 56.7%, and segregating when the standard deviation between donors exceeded 5%. A statistical classification framework was built for diagnosing cytomegalovirus status from the catalog of TCR beta chain sequences. A later analysis assigned V and J genes by comparing TCR nucleotide sequences with IMGT/GENE-DB human TR gene sequences. A later analysis assigned CDR3 sequences and most-parsimonious VDJ recombination scenarios with the TCRdist pipeline. In a later analysis, each TCR beta chain was defined by its CDR3 amino acid sequence together with its V-gene family, and reads lacking a unique V-gene family were excluded. A later analysis removed 600 or so highly shared, low-generation-probability nucleotide sequences to deal with suspected cross-contamination and a sequencing artifact. For each public chain, a later analysis derived a clonal expansion index from normalized ranks of inferred template counts within each repertoire. A later analysis computed generation probabilities with a VDJ recombination model fitted to out-of-frame rearrangements, and checked the results against IGoR. In a later analysis, hypergeometric tests were used to score TCR-TCR, TCR-HLA and TCR-CMV co-occurrence, with a repertoire-size bias correction applied to TCR pairs. In a later analysis, false discovery rates were estimated by permuting HLA or CMV assignments 20 times. In a later analysis, co-occurring TCRs were grouped with DBSCAN, and TCRdist sequence similarity was added when clustering was performed within HLA-allele-positive subsets. Co-occurrence clustering excluded repertoires with fewer than 30,000 or more than 120,000 public chains, plus five with anomalous nucleotide sharing. TCRdb mirrors the immuneACCESS table, restricted to in-frame sequences. Some clones are absent from its copies; in checked studies, under half trace to an unresolved V gene, and the reason for the others is unknown. V and J calls and clone size follow that table, whereas D and trimming were derived from the DNA. This sample lists about 160,000 clones; 80% were detected once. Approximately 6.5% of the sample goes to the ten largest clones.

Counted from cysteine to phenylalanine, this CDR3 has 13 amino acids. Only the CDR3 region is kept as DNA, spanning 39 bases read in frame from base 1. The trim is 5 bases for V and 1 base for J, with a gap of 9 bases between the germline ends. The germline V gene encodes CDR1 GTSNPN and CDR2 SVGIG (reference sequence). On the study overall, not on this receptor specifically: The study gave a list of 150 to 200 TCR beta chains associated with cytomegalovirus. Assigning TCR associations to individual alleles was difficult when HLA alleles, especially DR and DQ, strongly co-occurred. Linkage disequilibrium might explain the correlated functional status among segregating V segments, but an unknown experimental factor could not be ruled out. Roughly 15 rarely observed V segments, including chromosome 9 orphons, were excluded from the earlier analysis of some 590 of the donors because counts were too low. Because the 87-base-pair reads could not distinguish some IMGT-functional V segments, including TRBV6-2 and TRBV6-3, those segments were excluded. A later analysis reported that several top co-occurrence clusters appeared linked to parvovirus B19, influenza, CMV and Epstein-Barr virus. A further reported finding was that TCR beta sequences accurately predicted the HLA-A and HLA-B alleles for most subjects in the first cohort. In an earlier analysis of around 600 of the donors, most TCR beta V segments were observed in productive rearrangements about 87% or about 30% of the time, broadly matching IMGT annotations. It was suggested by the authors that the approach could potentially be generalized to other disease states and immunological phenotypes. The presence/absence analyses assumed that sequencing depth was roughly uniform across donors, and that assumption may not be true. Most CMV-associated TCR beta chains appeared to be HLA-restricted in a later analysis, and the HLA associations seemed to be driven largely by CMV exposure. Most TCR sequences were observed very rarely across donors, whereas some public TCRs were present in many individuals. Cytomegalovirus status was reported to be diagnosed by the classifier with high specificity and sensitivity in both the original and validation cohorts. Only TCR beta chains were sequenced in this cohort, and the absence of alpha or paired-chain data limited detectable features. In vitro tests confirmed that a few of the cytomegalovirus-associated TCR beta chains recognize cytomegalovirus antigens. Compared with equally common non-associated chains, HLA-associated TCR beta chains in a later analysis were more clonally expanded and had lower generation probabilities. In a later genetic analysis, fewer N-insertions in productive TCRs were reported among donors in an Asian-associated ancestry cluster than the roughly 670-donor mean. An association between a missense DCLRE1C variant and V-gene and J-gene trimming of TCR beta chains was found in a later genetic analysis and replicated in an independent cohort. Because HLA typing was unavailable for some donors at each locus, only the typed subset was used in association tests. A cluster of highly shared sequence variants was judged likely to represent a technical artifact of the sequencing pipeline. The only immune exposure information available for the cohort was CMV serostatus. In a later analysis, some 18,000 TCR beta sequences were associated with specific HLA alleles at a false discovery rate of 0.05. A later analysis found that TCR association rates varied across HLA loci, with DRB1 alleles showing the most associated TCRs and HLA-C alleles the fewest.

The cohort consisted of 600 to 750 healthy bone marrow donors. At the time of sampling, all cohort members were nominally healthy, though unrecorded immune exposures were likely present. The donor was CMV seropositive and was included in the group of 250 to 350 seropositive cohort members. A peripheral blood sample was collected from each donor, and TCR beta sequencing was performed on peripheral blood mononuclear cells. The Qiagen DNeasy Blood Extraction Kit was used to extract genomic DNA from the blood cell samples. The chain uses TRBV30 and TRBJ1-5; matching of 5 bases hints at TRBD1 as the D gene. This receptor was taken from a male donor in good health and CMV-seropositive. Sample: PBMCs. The CDR3 region: CAWGTKSNQPQHF. The DNA sequence is given as TGTGCCTGGGGGACTAAGAGCAATCAGCCCCAGCATTTT.